These T cell receptor beta chains were read from a single sample in a study of shared clonotypes between healthy human individuals. Produced via immunoSEQ multiplex PCR; TCRdb's table is partial and in-frame only. The table records roughly 2.1 million clones, 85% to 95% of them present only once. Input material: naive CD8+ T cells from PBMCs. These TCRs come from a man younger than 30 in good health. Some clones in this sample may be carry-over from other donors' samples. CDR3s include the opening cysteine and the closing phenylalanine or tryptophan. The order of the fields is V gene, D gene, clone size, CDR3 length, J gene, CDR3 protein, CDR3 DNA. A D gene is named only where the DNA matches it firmly. Clone size appears in some rows only: once, few, many, or a class for an expanded clone.

v_call: TRBV7-6; d_call: .; clone_size: .; cdr3_length: 15; j_call: TRBJ2-3; cdr3_aa: CASSLARDYQDTQYF; cdr3_nt: TGTGCCAGCAGCTTAGCGAGGGATTACCAAGATACGCAGTATTTT
v_call: TRBV28; d_call: .; clone_size: once; cdr3_length: 15; j_call: TRBJ2-7; cdr3_aa: CASSPGWGSSYEQYF; cdr3_nt: TGTGCCAGCAGTCCGGGGTGGGGGAGCTCCTACGAGCAGTACTTC
v_call: TRBV5-1; d_call: TRBD1; clone_size: .; cdr3_length: 13; j_call: TRBJ1-1; cdr3_aa: CASAGTGVTEAFF; cdr3_nt: TGCGCCAGCGCCGGGACAGGGGTGACTGAAGCTTTCTTT
v_call: TRBV6-1; d_call: TRBD2; clone_size: .; cdr3_length: 15; j_call: TRBJ2-7; cdr3_aa: CASRLGTSGTYEQYF; cdr3_nt: TGTGCCAGCAGACTCGGGACTAGCGGAACGTACGAGCAGTACTTC
v_call: TRBV7-6; d_call: .; clone_size: .; cdr3_length: 14; j_call: TRBJ2-1; cdr3_aa: CASSLNPLHNEQFF; cdr3_nt: TGTGCCAGCAGCTTAAATCCTCTCCACAATGAGCAGTTCTTC
v_call: TRBV5-1; d_call: .; clone_size: .; cdr3_length: 14; j_call: TRBJ1-4; cdr3_aa: CASSLGGEDEKLFF; cdr3_nt: TGCGCCAGCAGCTTAGGTGGGGAGGATGAAAAACTGTTTTTT
v_call: TRBV27; d_call: .; clone_size: .; cdr3_length: 14; j_call: TRBJ2-7; cdr3_aa: CASSFRQWGNEQYF; cdr3_nt: TGTGCCAGCAGTTTCCGACAGTGGGGCAACGAGCAGTACTTC
v_call: TRBV5-6; d_call: TRBD1; clone_size: .; cdr3_length: 15; j_call: TRBJ2-1; cdr3_aa: CASSLVGQGAFEQFF; cdr3_nt: TGTGCCAGCAGCTTGGTGGGACAGGGGGCGTTTGAGCAGTTCTTC
v_call: TRBV11-2; d_call: TRBD2; clone_size: .; cdr3_length: 14; j_call: TRBJ2-1; cdr3_aa: CASSWGGTSDEQFF; cdr3_nt: TGTGCCAGCAGCTGGGGGGGGACGTCCGATGAGCAGTTCTTC
v_call: TRBV7-9; d_call: .; clone_size: .; cdr3_length: 13; j_call: TRBJ2-3; cdr3_aa: CASRLGGADTQYF; cdr3_nt: TGTGCCAGCAGATTAGGAGGTGCAGATACGCAGTATTTT
v_call: TRBV9; d_call: .; clone_size: once; cdr3_length: 17; j_call: TRBJ2-1; cdr3_aa: CASSVASIRVSYNEQFF; cdr3_nt: TGTGCCAGCAGCGTAGCTTCTATAAGGGTGTCCTACAATGAGCAGTTCTTC
v_call: TRBV29-1; d_call: TRBD1; clone_size: .; cdr3_length: 17; j_call: TRBJ1-1; cdr3_aa: CSVERDRGSHLYTEAFF; cdr3_nt: TGCAGCGTTGAAAGGGACAGGGGATCGCATTTGTACACTGAAGCTTTCTTT
v_call: TRBV6-1; d_call: .; clone_size: .; cdr3_length: 14; j_call: TRBJ1-2; cdr3_aa: CASRKGVSPGGYTF; cdr3_nt: TGTGCCAGCAGGAAAGGGGTCAGCCCCGGAGGCTACACCTTC
v_call: TRBV19; d_call: TRBD1; clone_size: .; cdr3_length: 14; j_call: TRBJ1-5; cdr3_aa: CASGRQGGNQPQHF; cdr3_nt: TGTGCCAGTGGGCGACAGGGCGGCAATCAGCCCCAGCATTTT
v_call: TRBV7-2; d_call: TRBD1; clone_size: .; cdr3_length: 12; j_call: TRBJ1-2; cdr3_aa: CASRRQGYGYTF; cdr3_nt: TGTGCCAGCAGGAGACAGGGCTATGGCTACACCTTC